One T cell receptor (beta chain) is described in this entry. Naive CD8 cells were CD45RO-negative, positively selected for CCR7, excluding terminally differentiated effector memory CD45RA+ cells. Only in-frame clones appear in the TCRdb table, and some are missing; sequencing was by immunoSEQ multiplex PCR. There are over 2,000,000 clones in the sample; around 93% occur only once, and approximately 1.6% lies in the top ten. Trimming took 5 bases from V and 6 from J, leaving 13 bases between them. The CDR3 spans 14 residues. The germline CDR1 and CDR2 sequences are LNHNV and YYDKDF (reference sequence). This sample stems from a study of shared clonotypes between healthy human individuals. Across the whole study: Aged between 18 and 49, the donors were a couple of women and three men. Each donor's CD8 memory used one plate, CD8 naive two, each CD4 subset three.

Sequences were obtained from naive CD8+ T cells from PBMCs. The V and J genes are TRBV15 and TRBJ1-4; no firm D call. The receptor was derived from a man aged 18 to 35 in good health. Some clones in this sample may be carry-over from other donors' samples. In nucleotides, the CDR3 is TGTGCCACCAGCCCCGACCCCCGGGATGAAAAACTGTTTTTT. This encodes CATSPDPRDEKLFF. Looking up the rest from reference TRBV15 and TRBJ1-4 gives the full variable domain: DAMVIQNPRYQVTQFGKPVTLSCSQTLNHNVMYWYQQKSSQAPKLLFHYYDKDFNNEADTPDNFQSRRPNTSFCFLDIRSPGLGDTAMYLCATSPDPRDEKLFFGSGTQLSVL.